One and the same sample provided the 7 T cell receptor beta chains below, sequenced in a study of T cell responses to AZD1222 COVID-19 vaccine. Profiling relied on immunoSEQ multiplex PCR, and the TCRdb table lists in-frame clones only, not all of them. The data show tens of thousands of clones, roughly 90% seen once. The input for sequencing was peripheral blood, taken 28 days after the second AZD1222 dose. All receptors derive from an adult who received the AZD1222 COVID-19 vaccine.

This chain joins TRBV11-2 and TRBJ2-2; a possible D gene is TRBD2 (6 bases). Germline V gives CDR1 SGHAT, CDR2 FQNNGV. The CDR3 is 15 residues long. V lost 1 base to trimming and J lost 5 bases, with 11 bases between them. CDR3 protein: CASSLAGVSTGELFF. In nucleotides, the CDR3 is TGTGCCAGCAGCTTAGCGGGAGTCAGTACCGGGGAGCTGTTTTTT. The whole variable domain, filled in from reference TRBV11-2 and TRBJ2-2, reads EAGVAQSPRYKIIEKRQSVAFWCNPISGHATLYWYQQILGQGPKLLIQFQNNGVVDDSQLPKDRFSAERLKGVDSTLKIQPAKLEDSAVYLCASSLAGVSTGELFFGEGSRLTVL.

J is TRBJ1-2 and V is TRBV19; 7 bases are shared with TRBD1. Germline V gene data show CDR1 as LNHDA and CDR2 as SQIVND (reference sequence). V gave up 1 base and J gave up 0 bases; unmatched junction bases: 5. CDR3 length: 16 amino acids. CDR3 coding DNA: TGTGCCAGTAGTATAGCCAAGGGACAGACTAACTATGGCTACACCTTC. This codes for CASSIAKGQTNYGYTF.

This clone is a singleton in its sample. The chain links TRBV9 to TRBJ2-3, with D perhaps TRBD2 (6 bases). Germline V gene sequence: CDR1 SGDLS, CDR2 YYNGEE. The CDR3 sequence is 17 residues long. Trimming shortened V by 4 bases and J by 1 base, and 19 bases separated the two germline ends. CDR3 loop: CASSPGGAEYRTDTQYF. CDR3 sequence (DNA): TGTGCCAGCAGCCCCGGGGGAGCAGAATATCGCACAGATACGCAGTATTTT.

The chain combines TRBV15 with TRBJ1-1; D is undetermined. The V end was cut by 1 base, the J end by 1 base, with 10 bases between. The CDR3 spans 15 residues. The V gene's germline CDR1 is LNHNV and CDR2 YYDKDF (reference sequence). The CDR3 loop is CATSRVRVENTEAFF. The CDR3 bases are TGTGCCACCAGCAGAGTAAGGGTGGAGAACACTGAAGCTTTCTTT.

This chain connects TRBV20-1 to TRBJ2-1; D remains unclear. The CDR3 sequence is 11 residues long. V lost 4 bases and J lost 8, with 9 bases in between. Per germline, CDR1 DFQATT and CDR2 SNEGSKA (reference sequence). CDR3 sequence: CSAKSSHEQFF. For the CDR3, the DNA is TGCAGTGCTAAGTCGAGCCATGAGCAGTTCTTC.

This clone appeared a few times. CDR3 in DNA: TGCGCCAGCAGCTTTAGCACCAACCCCTTCTACGAGCAGTACTTC. Translating it yields CASSFSTNPFYEQYF. V gene TRBV5-1 combines with J gene TRBJ2-7, with no clear D. CDR3 length: 15 amino acids. Germline V CDR1 and CDR2: SGHRS, YFSETQ. Trimming took 2 bases from V and 3 from J, leaving 15 bases between them.

V gene TRBV6-5 combines with J gene TRBJ1-4; the D is unclear. The germline V gene encodes CDR1 MNHEY and CDR2 SVGAGI. The CDR3 consists of 14 residues. With 2 bases removed from V and 3 bases from J, the gap between germline ends came to 7 bases. Here the CDR3 reads CASSYDGSNEKLFF. The CDR3 region has the DNA TGTGCCAGCAGTTACGACGGATCTAATGAAAAACTGTTTTTT.